This is a list of T cell receptor beta chains from one sample in a study of cytotoxic CD8 clonotypes in ibrutinib-treated CLL. Sequencing was performed with immunoSEQ multiplex PCR; in TCRdb, only in-frame clones are kept and a portion is missing. Among about 160,000 clones listed, approximately 77% were seen once. The sample here was PBMCs, taken after 12 months of ibrutinib treatment. These TCRs come from a human donor with chronic lymphocytic leukemia. CDR3s include the opening cysteine and the closing phenylalanine or tryptophan. Fields, in order: J gene, clone size, V gene, D gene, CDR3 DNA, CDR3 protein. The D gene is left open where the match is weak. Only some rows state a clone size, as once, few, many or a class for expanded clones.

j_call: TRBJ2-3
clone_size: -
v_call: TRBV28
d_call: -
cdr3_nt: TGTGCCAGCAGCCTTAGGGGGGGGGCCACAGATACGCAGTATTTT
cdr3_aa: CASSLRGGATDTQYF

j_call: TRBJ1-3
clone_size: once
v_call: TRBV5-1
d_call: -
cdr3_nt: TGCGCCAGCAGCTTGGAATACAGGTCGAGCTCTGGAAACACCATATATTTT
cdr3_aa: CASSLEYRSSSGNTIYF

j_call: TRBJ1-3
clone_size: -
v_call: TRBV2
d_call: -
cdr3_nt: TGTGCCAGCACGGGACGGATCTCTGGAAACACCATATATTTT
cdr3_aa: CASTGRISGNTIYF

j_call: TRBJ2-6
clone_size: few
v_call: TRBV4-3
d_call: TRBD1
cdr3_nt: TGCGCCAGCAGCCAGACAGGGCTTGGGGCCAACGTCCTGACTTTC
cdr3_aa: CASSQTGLGANVLTF

j_call: TRBJ2-7
clone_size: -
v_call: TRBV18
d_call: -
cdr3_nt: TGTGCCAGCTCTGGACGAGGTGACTACGAGCAGTACTTC
cdr3_aa: CASSGRGDYEQYF

j_call: TRBJ2-1
clone_size: -
v_call: TRBV5-4
d_call: TRBD2
cdr3_nt: TGTGCCAGCAGCTTCTATAGCGGGGGGGGAGGCGGCCGGGAGCAGTTCTTC
cdr3_aa: CASSFYSGGGGGREQFF

j_call: TRBJ2-3
clone_size: -
v_call: TRBV18
d_call: TRBD2
cdr3_nt: TGTGCCAGCTCACCGCGAACGGGGGGGCCGCAAGATACGCAGTATTTT
cdr3_aa: CASSPRTGGPQDTQYF

j_call: TRBJ2-5
clone_size: -
v_call: TRBV6-5
d_call: TRBD1
cdr3_nt: TGTGCCAGCAGTCCACGACAGGGATCGGAGACCCAGTACTTC
cdr3_aa: CASSPRQGSETQYF

j_call: TRBJ1-1
clone_size: -
v_call: TRBV6-5
d_call: -
cdr3_nt: TGTGCCAGCAGTTACGGAAACTACAGGCAAGCTTTCTTT
cdr3_aa: CASSYGNYRQAFF

j_call: TRBJ1-2
clone_size: -
v_call: TRBV9
d_call: -
cdr3_nt: TGTGCCAGCAGCAACACAGGGAACTATGGCTACACCTTC
cdr3_aa: CASSNTGNYGYTF

j_call: TRBJ2-5
clone_size: -
v_call: TRBV7-3
d_call: TRBD2
cdr3_nt: TGTGCCAGCAGCTTAGTCCCTTCGGGCGGGGGGCCCCAAGAGACCCAGTACTTC
cdr3_aa: CASSLVPSGGGPQETQYF

j_call: TRBJ2-3
clone_size: -
v_call: TRBV7-6
d_call: TRBD2
cdr3_nt: TGTGCCAGCAGCTTAGCGGGACTAGCGGGACGCCCCACAGATACGCAGTATTTT
cdr3_aa: CASSLAGLAGRPTDTQYF

j_call: TRBJ2-4
clone_size: few
v_call: TRBV4-1
d_call: -
cdr3_nt: TGCGCCAGCAGCCAAGAAGGACCGGACACGGTACAAAACAAAAACATTCAGTACTTC
cdr3_aa: CASSQEGPDTVQNKNIQYF

j_call: TRBJ2-2
clone_size: -
v_call: TRBV7-8
d_call: -
cdr3_nt: TGTGCCAGCAGCTTAGCGACGGGCGGAGCCGGGGAGCTGTTTTTT
cdr3_aa: CASSLATGGAGELFF

j_call: TRBJ2-1
clone_size: -
v_call: TRBV2
d_call: TRBD2
cdr3_nt: TGTGCCAGCAGGGTACTAGCGGGGGTTCCCACCTCCTACAATGAGCAGTTCTTC
cdr3_aa: CASRVLAGVPTSYNEQFF

j_call: TRBJ2-5
clone_size: -
v_call: TRBV4-1
d_call: TRBD2
cdr3_nt: TGCGCCAGCAGCCAAGATCTCCAGCGGGGGGGCAGAGAGACCCAGTACTTC
cdr3_aa: CASSQDLQRGGRETQYF

j_call: TRBJ2-7
clone_size: -
v_call: TRBV7-8
d_call: TRBD2
cdr3_nt: TGTGCCAGCAGGCTCCATAGCGGGGGGACGTCCTACGAGCAGTACTTC
cdr3_aa: CASRLHSGGTSYEQYF

j_call: TRBJ1-3
clone_size: -
v_call: TRBV5-1
d_call: -
cdr3_nt: TGCGCCAGCAGCTTGGGACAAGTCTCTGGAAACACCATATATTTT
cdr3_aa: CASSLGQVSGNTIYF

j_call: TRBJ2-1
clone_size: -
v_call: TRBV19
d_call: -
cdr3_nt: TGTGCCAGTACCTACGTGGAGGGGGGGCAAGGGAATGAGCAGTTCTTC
cdr3_aa: CASTYVEGGQGNEQFF

j_call: TRBJ2-5
clone_size: -
v_call: TRBV10-3
d_call: -
cdr3_nt: TGTGCCATCAGTGGGGGCGGAGAGACCCAGTACTTC
cdr3_aa: CAISGGGETQYF

j_call: TRBJ1-5
clone_size: -
v_call: TRBV19
d_call: -
cdr3_nt: TGTGCCAGTAGTGGACAGTACAATCAGCCCCAGCATTTT
cdr3_aa: CASSGQYNQPQHF

j_call: TRBJ2-5
clone_size: -
v_call: TRBV29-1
d_call: -
cdr3_nt: TGCAGCGTTGTGTTGGTAAACCCTGAAATCCAAGAGACCCAGTACTTC
cdr3_aa: CSVVLVNPEIQETQYF

j_call: TRBJ2-3
clone_size: -
v_call: TRBV7-3
d_call: -
cdr3_nt: TGTGCCAGCAGCCGTTCGCCGGGAGTAGGCACAGATACGCAGTATTTT
cdr3_aa: CASSRSPGVGTDTQYF

j_call: TRBJ2-7
clone_size: -
v_call: TRBV7-9
d_call: -
cdr3_nt: TGTGCCAGCAGCTTAGAGTGGGTCGGTGAGCAGTACTTC
cdr3_aa: CASSLEWVGEQYF

j_call: TRBJ1-2
clone_size: -
v_call: TRBV4-3
d_call: -
cdr3_nt: TGCGCCAGCAGCCAACCTGGAGCAGGATCCTATGGCTACACCTTC
cdr3_aa: CASSQPGAGSYGYTF

j_call: TRBJ2-1
clone_size: -
v_call: TRBV7-8
d_call: TRBD1
cdr3_nt: TGTGCCAGCAGCCAACGGCGGACAGGGAACAATGAGCAGTTCTTC
cdr3_aa: CASSQRRTGNNEQFF

j_call: TRBJ2-3
clone_size: -
v_call: TRBV6-5
d_call: TRBD1
cdr3_nt: TGTGCCAGCAAGCCGGGACAGGGCACAGATACGCAGTATTTT
cdr3_aa: CASKPGQGTDTQYF

j_call: TRBJ1-4
clone_size: once
v_call: TRBV6-5
d_call: -
cdr3_nt: TGTGCCAGCAGACTCCGGGCCGCGGCTAATGAAAAACTGTTTTTT
cdr3_aa: CASRLRAAANEKLFF

j_call: TRBJ2-1
clone_size: -
v_call: TRBV7-8
d_call: -
cdr3_nt: TGTGCCATCCTCTCCTACAATGAGCAGTTCTTC
cdr3_aa: CAILSYNEQFF

j_call: TRBJ2-7
clone_size: -
v_call: TRBV18
d_call: -
cdr3_nt: TGTGCCAGCTCACCCGAAGGGTTTGGCTACGAGCAGTACTTC
cdr3_aa: CASSPEGFGYEQYF

j_call: TRBJ2-2
clone_size: -
v_call: TRBV4-2
d_call: TRBD1
cdr3_nt: TGTGCCAGCAGCCACGCGACAGGGGGCGGAGGGGCGGCCGGGGAGCTGTTTTTT
cdr3_aa: CASSHATGGGGAAGELFF

j_call: TRBJ2-5
clone_size: -
v_call: TRBV6-5
d_call: -
cdr3_nt: TGTGCCAGCAGTTACTCGTACGGGCTAGAGACCCAGTACTTC
cdr3_aa: CASSYSYGLETQYF

j_call: TRBJ2-1
clone_size: -
v_call: TRBV23-1
d_call: -
cdr3_nt: TGCGCCAACCAGGCGGACAACCACAATGAGCAGTTCTTC
cdr3_aa: CANQADNHNEQFF

j_call: TRBJ1-4
clone_size: -
v_call: TRBV27
d_call: -
cdr3_nt: TGTGCCAGCAGCCCAGCTACAACTAATGAAAAACTGTTTTTT
cdr3_aa: CASSPATTNEKLFF

j_call: TRBJ2-7
clone_size: -
v_call: TRBV2
d_call: TRBD1
cdr3_nt: TGTGCCAGCCTCATGGACAGGGGGCTGAACGAGCAGTACTTC
cdr3_aa: CASLMDRGLNEQYF

j_call: TRBJ1-3
clone_size: -
v_call: TRBV4-3
d_call: -
cdr3_nt: TGCGCCAGCAGCCAATCACGGACGGGTGGAAACACCATATATTTT
cdr3_aa: CASSQSRTGGNTIYF

j_call: TRBJ1-2
clone_size: -
v_call: TRBV27
d_call: TRBD1
cdr3_nt: TGTGCCAGCAGTTTATCAGGGGGCATTGCCTATGGCTACACCTTC
cdr3_aa: CASSLSGGIAYGYTF

j_call: TRBJ1-4
clone_size: -
v_call: TRBV27
d_call: TRBD1
cdr3_nt: TGTGCCAGCAGTTTGACAGGGGGGTTTGAAAAACTGTTTTTT
cdr3_aa: CASSLTGGFEKLFF

j_call: TRBJ2-1
clone_size: -
v_call: TRBV7-2
d_call: -
cdr3_nt: TGTGCCAGCAGCTTAAGGGGGGCTAGCGGCGCTAGGGGTGGGAATGAGCAGTTCTTC
cdr3_aa: CASSLRGASGARGGNEQFF

j_call: TRBJ2-3
clone_size: -
v_call: TRBV15
d_call: -
cdr3_nt: TGTGCCACCAGCAGAGATGGGGTCAGCCTCACGCAGTATTTT
cdr3_aa: CATSRDGVSLTQYF

j_call: TRBJ2-1
clone_size: -
v_call: TRBV7-9
d_call: -
cdr3_nt: TGTGCCAGCAGCCGCTTGGACAATGAGCAGTTCTTC
cdr3_aa: CASSRLDNEQFF

j_call: TRBJ2-5
clone_size: -
v_call: TRBV29-1
d_call: TRBD1
cdr3_nt: TGCAGCGTTGAAGTTTCTGGGACAGGGGTAGCGGCCCAGTACTTC
cdr3_aa: CSVEVSGTGVAAQYF

j_call: TRBJ1-5
clone_size: few
v_call: TRBV10-3
d_call: -
cdr3_nt: TGTGCCATCAGTGAAGGGGACGGTAATCAGCCCCAGCATTTT
cdr3_aa: CAISEGDGNQPQHF

j_call: TRBJ1-4
clone_size: -
v_call: TRBV6-5
d_call: -
cdr3_nt: TGTGCCAGCAGTTCCGAGGGTGGGACTAATGAAAAACTGTTTTTT
cdr3_aa: CASSSEGGTNEKLFF

j_call: TRBJ1-5
clone_size: -
v_call: TRBV6-4
d_call: -
cdr3_nt: TGTGCCAGCAGTCTCGATAGCAATCAGCCCCAGCATTTT
cdr3_aa: CASSLDSNQPQHF

j_call: TRBJ2-3
clone_size: -
v_call: TRBV10-3
d_call: -
cdr3_nt: TGTGCCATAGGCACAGATACGCAGTATTTT
cdr3_aa: CAIGTDTQYF

j_call: TRBJ1-3
clone_size: -
v_call: TRBV5-8
d_call: -
cdr3_nt: TGCGCCAGCAGCCAAGATACGGCGGCCTCTGGAAACACCATATATTTT
cdr3_aa: CASSQDTAASGNTIYF

j_call: TRBJ2-7
clone_size: few
v_call: TRBV7-2
d_call: TRBD2
cdr3_nt: TGTGCCAGCAGCTTAGCCTCTAGCGGACAAAGCTCCTACGAGCAGTACTTC
cdr3_aa: CASSLASSGQSSYEQYF

j_call: TRBJ1-1
clone_size: -
v_call: TRBV28
d_call: TRBD1
cdr3_nt: TGTGCCAGCAGTTTGACCGGGACAGTGAACACTGAAGCTTTCTTT
cdr3_aa: CASSLTGTVNTEAFF

j_call: TRBJ2-1
clone_size: -
v_call: TRBV2
d_call: -
cdr3_nt: TGTGCCAGCAGTGTGCGAAGACTAGGGATGGATGAGCAGTTCTTC
cdr3_aa: CASSVRRLGMDEQFF

j_call: TRBJ1-5
clone_size: -
v_call: TRBV21-1
d_call: -
cdr3_nt: TGTGCCAGCCTCCCAGGGGCGTTGGGTAGGGGCAATCAGCCCCAGCATTTT
cdr3_aa: CASLPGALGRGNQPQHF

j_call: TRBJ1-6
clone_size: -
v_call: TRBV7-2
d_call: TRBD1
cdr3_nt: TGTGCCAGCAGCTTTGGACAGGGTGCGTCACCCCTCCACTTT
cdr3_aa: CASSFGQGASPLHF

j_call: TRBJ2-3
clone_size: once
v_call: TRBV7-2
d_call: -
cdr3_nt: TGTGCCAGCAGCTTAGCGCTTACAGATACGCAGTATTTT
cdr3_aa: CASSLALTDTQYF

j_call: TRBJ2-1
clone_size: once
v_call: TRBV5-1
d_call: TRBD2
cdr3_nt: TGCGCCAGCAGCTCTACCGGGACTAGCGGGAGTTGGCAGTTCTTC
cdr3_aa: CASSSTGTSGSWQFF

j_call: TRBJ1-5
clone_size: many
v_call: TRBV4-1
d_call: -
cdr3_nt: TGCGCCAGCAGGGGCGGCAATCAGCCCCAGCATTTT
cdr3_aa: CASRGGNQPQHF